These 18 T cell receptor beta chains were sequenced from one sample in a study of technical replicates of blood from a few donors. The table came from immunoSEQ multiplex PCR; TCRdb's copy has only in-frame clones and leaves some out. The table lists about 79,000 clones, around 92% of them singletons. Source material: T cells isolated from PBMCs. The receptors come from a human donor in good health. Some clones in this sample may be carry-over from other donors' samples.

The chain links TRBV27 to TRBJ2-7, with 9 bases lining up with TRBD2. The CDR3 is made up of 15 amino acids. The germline CDR1 and CDR2 sequences are MNHEY and SMNVEV (reference sequence). V gave up 2 bases and J gave up 3 bases; unmatched junction bases: 5. CDR3 region: CASSLAKAGGYEQYF. The CDR3 DNA reads TGTGCCAGCAGTTTAGCCAAAGCGGGGGGCTACGAGCAGTACTTC.

The V and J genes are TRBV7-3 and TRBJ1-6, with D unresolved. V shed 3 bases and J shed 5 bases, with 11 bases lying between them. The CDR3 spans 15 residues. CDR1 SGHTA and CDR2 FQGTGA come from the germline V gene. CDR3 nucleotide sequence: TGTGCCAGCAGCTTGGTTAACAGCAATAATTCACCCCTCCACTTT. Its protein is CASSLVNSNNSPLHF.

The chain links TRBV28 to TRBJ2-7; unclear D gene. This CDR3 comprises 11 residues. Trimming took 3 bases from V and 3 from J, leaving 3 bases between them. CDR1 and CDR2 (germline): MDHEN, SYDVKM. The DNA for the CDR3 is TGTGCCAGCAGTTTTCTCTACGAGCAGTACTTC. Its translation is CASSFLYEQYF. Filled out from reference TRBV28 and TRBJ2-7, the complete variable domain reads DVKVTQSSRYLVKRTGEKVFLECVQDMDHENMFWYRQDPGLGLRLIYFSYDVKMKEKGDIPEGYSVSREKKERFSLILESASTNQTSMYLCASSFLYEQYFGPGTRLTVT.

The chain joins TRBV27 to TRBJ2-3; 7 bases are shared with TRBD2. The CDR3 is 18 residues long. Per germline, CDR1 MNHEY and CDR2 SMNVEV (reference sequence). V shed 1 base and J 3 bases; nucleotides not matched to a gene: 13. CDR3 sequence: CASSLYPYAGAGTDTQYF. The CDR3, as DNA: TGTGCCAGCAGTTTATACCCCTATGCGGGAGCGGGGACAGATACGCAGTATTTT.

The J gene is TRBJ2-7, the V gene TRBV5-4; 14 nucleotides line up with TRBD2. CDR1 SGHNT and CDR2 YYREEE come from the germline V gene (reference sequence). V gave up 3 bases and J gave up 3 bases; unmatched junction bases: 2. The CDR3 sequence is 15 residues long. CDR3 DNA: TGTGCCAGCAGCTCTGGACTAGCGGGAGGCTACGAGCAGTACTTC. Its protein product is CASSSGLAGGYEQYF.

V and J are TRBV6-6 and TRBJ1-4, with D hard to call. The germline V gene has CDR1 MNHNY and CDR2 SVGAGI (reference sequence). V lost 2 bases, J lost 11 bases, and 6 bases lay in between. CDR3 size: 11 residues. CDR3 sequence (DNA): TGTGCCAGCAGTTACGGGGAGAAACTGTTTTTT. This codes for CASSYGEKLFF.

This sequence joins TRBV7-9 and TRBJ1-2; 10 bases are a match to TRBD1. This CDR3 contains 16 residues. Germline V gene sequence: CDR1 SEHNR, CDR2 FQNEAQ (reference sequence). Trimming removed 5 bases from V and 0 bases from J; junction bases left unmatched: 6. The chain's CDR3 is CASSPLGQGANYGYTF. The CDR3 DNA is TGTGCCAGCAGCCCGCTCGGACAGGGGGCTAACTATGGCTACACCTTC.

CDR3 nucleotides: TGTGCCAGCAGCCTGAACCCGGGACAGGGAACCGGGGAGCTGTTTTTT. It is translated as CASSLNPGQGTGELFF. The rearrangement joins TRBV4-2 to TRBJ2-2; 9 bases are shared with TRBD1. CDR1 LGHNA and CDR2 YNFKEQ come from the germline V gene. The CDR3 has 16 amino acids. The trim removed 4 bases at V and 5 bases at J, leaving 8 bases unmatched.

The rearrangement links TRBV27 to TRBJ2-7; TRBD2 aligns across 7 bases. The CDR3 sequence is 14 residues long. Trimming at V came to 2 bases and at J to 2 bases, leaving 3 bases not matched to a gene. Germline CDR1 MNHEY, CDR2 SMNVEV (reference sequence). The CDR3 region has the DNA TGTGCCAGCAGTTTAGCGGGAGTGACCTACGAGCAGTACTTC. Amino acid sequence: CASSLAGVTYEQYF.

The chain links TRBV7-3 to TRBJ1-2; D possibly corresponds to TRBD1 (6 bases). Per germline, CDR1 SGHTA and CDR2 FQGTGA. Trimming shortened V by 8 bases and J by 4 bases, and 20 bases separated the two germline ends. This CDR3 has 15 residues. The chain's CDR3 is CASPKYQGRGYGYTF. CDR3 DNA: TGTGCCAGCCCGAAATATCAGGGGAGAGGCTATGGCTACACCTTC. Supplemented by reference TRBV7-3 and TRBJ1-2, the full variable domain reads GAGVSQTPSNKVTEKGKYVELRCDPISGHTALYWYRQSLGQGPEFLIYFQGTGAADDSGLPNDRFFAVRPEGSVSTLKIQRTERGDSAVYLCASPKYQGRGYGYTFGSGTRLTVV.

The V gene is TRBV9, the J gene TRBJ1-5; 9 bases agree with TRBD1. CDR3 length equals 15 residues. Germline assignment: CDR1 SGDLS and CDR2 YYNGEE. J gave up 5 bases and V 3 bases, and 6 bases lay outside the gene matches. The CDR3 DNA reads TGTGCCAGCAGCGACGGGACAGGGTTTGATCAGCCCCAGCATTTT. Translation: CASSDGTGFDQPQHF.

The chain couples TRBV25-1 to TRBJ1-1; D possibly corresponds to TRBD1 (5 bases). Trimming removed 0 bases from V and 3 bases from J, with 14 bases in between. This CDR3 has 16 amino acids. The germline CDR1 and CDR2 sequences are MGHDK and SYGVNS. The CDR3 DNA reads as TGTGCCAGCAGTGAATATACCGGGCGGGGGGACACTGAAGCTTTCTTT. Protein product: CASSEYTGRGDTEAFF.

The gene calls are TRBV5-6 and TRBJ2-4; 8 positions match TRBD1. Losses at the gene ends were 1 base for V and 8 bases for J; bases not matched to a gene: 8. The length of the CDR3 is 15 residues. The germline gives CDR1 SGHDT, CDR2 YYEEEE. CDR3 DNA: TGTGCCAGCAGCTTGTCCAGGGGGCTTGGGGACATTCAGTACTTC. Residues: CASSLSRGLGDIQYF.

The genes are TRBV6-6 and TRBJ2-5; D is possibly TRBD1 (6 bases). This CDR3 has 15 amino acids. Between the trimmed V and J ends, which lost 5 bases and 5 bases, there was a span of 18 bases. Germline V gene lookup returns CDR1 MNHNY and CDR2 SVGAGI (reference sequence). The CDR3: CASSQIVQGFETQYF. The CDR3 DNA reads as TGTGCCAGCAGTCAGATAGTCCAGGGGTTCGAGACCCAGTACTTC.

The chain is built from TRBV4-2 and TRBJ1-2; TRBD1 is a possible D gene (5 bases). Germline CDR1 and CDR2: LGHNA and YNFKEQ. CDR3 length equals 13 residues. V was shortened by 0 bases and J by 8 bases, with 10 bases between the two germline ends. The CDR3, as DNA: TGTGCCAGCAGCCAAGATGGTCAGGGCGGCTACACCTTC. This codes for CASSQDGQGGYTF.

This chain connects TRBV4-2 to TRBJ1-1; a weak D match, TRBD1 (6 bases). V gave up 4 bases and J gave up 0 bases, with 12 bases separating them. CDR1 is LGHNA, CDR2 YNFKEQ, per germline. This CDR3 contains 15 residues. The CDR3 bases are TGTGCCAGCAGCCTACAGGACAGTTTGAACACTGAAGCTTTCTTT. Its protein is CASSLQDSLNTEAFF.

The J gene is TRBJ2-3, the V gene TRBV4-1; 11 bases are a match to TRBD2. This CDR3 contains 17 residues. Germline V gene sequence: CDR1 MGHRA, CDR2 YSYEKL. Trimming removed 1 base from V and 9 bases from J; junction bases left unmatched: 12. The CDR3 loop reads CASSQARASGRRDTQYF. The CDR3 DNA reads TGCGCCAGCAGCCAAGCTCGGGCTAGCGGGAGGAGAGACACGCAGTATTTT.

A word on this clone: Distinct nucleotide sequences in the sample also encode this CDR3. The V call is TRBV10-1, the J call TRBJ2-7, with 9 nucleotides matching TRBD2. Germline V CDR1 and CDR2: WNHNN, SYGVQD (reference sequence). The CDR3 spans 15 residues. The V gene end was trimmed by 2 bases and the J gene end by 4 bases; junction bases not matched to a gene: 6. In DNA, the CDR3 is TGCGCCAGCAGTGAGGGGGCGGGAGGGTCTTACGAGCAGTACTTC. Translating gives CASSEGAGGSYEQYF.